A selection of T cell receptor beta chains follows, all from one sample in a study of blood T cells in healthy people across ages. TCRdb independently ran MiXCR on the 5' RACE reads; one entry per CDR3 protein. The sample consists of about 570,000 distinct CDR3 sequences, about 26% of them appearing once. Sequences were obtained from blood. The receptors come from a woman aged 70-85 years in good health. CDR3s include the opening cysteine and the closing phenylalanine or tryptophan. D genes are given only for firm matches. Size is omitted from some rows. Given values are once, few, many or a class for expanded clones.

TRBJ1-2 TRBV29-1 . . CSLEEGLSGYTF TGCAGCCTAGAGGAGGGCCTATCGGGCTACACCTTC
TRBJ1-4 TRBV20-1 TRBD1 many CSARGTPGDRAGGNEKLFF TGCAGTGCTAGAGGCACCCCCGGGGACAGGGCGGGGGGTAATGAAAAACTGTTTTTT
TRBJ2-5 TRBV5-1 . many CASSLWTDQETQYF TGCGCCAGCAGCCTTTGGACGGATCAAGAGACCCAGTACTTC
TRBJ2-7 TRBV5-1 . few CASSFNPTPQYEQYF TGCGCCAGCAGCTTTAATCCTACCCCTCAGTACGAGCAGTACTTC
TRBJ1-6 TRBV4-3 . . CASSQVKQGRVPPLHF TGCGCCAGCAGCCAAGTGAAGCAGGGTCGTGTACCACCCCTCCACTTT
TRBJ2-7 TRBV9 . . CASSVVGGPYEQYF TGTGCCAGCAGCGTAGTCGGGGGGCCCTACGAGCAGTACTTC
TRBJ2-1 TRBV18 TRBD1 . CASSPRDRGSYNEQFF TGTGCCAGCTCACCACGGGACAGGGGTTCTTACAATGAGCAGTTCTTC
TRBJ2-3 TRBV29-1 . . CSDIGPYSTDTQYF TGCAGTGACATTGGGCCTTATAGCACAGATACGCAGTATTTT
TRBJ2-7 TRBV5-1 TRBD2 few CASSNPGGGEQYF TGCGCCAGCAGCAATCCTGGGGGGGGCGAGCAGTACTTC
TRBJ2-1 TRBV7-8 . many CASSLESSYNEQFF TGTGCCAGCAGCTTAGAGAGCTCCTACAATGAGCAGTTCTTC
TRBJ1-2 TRBV6-1 TRBD1 . CASSEVTGGNGYTF TGTGCCAGCAGTGAAGTAACAGGGGGGAACGGCTACACCTTC
TRBJ2-2 TRBV25-1 . . CASSESFMGTGELFF TGTGCCAGCAGTGAAAGCTTTATGGGAACCGGGGAGCTGTTTTTT
TRBJ1-1 TRBV12-3/TRBV12-4 . . CASIETGHTEAFF TGTGCCAGCATCGAGACAGGACACACTGAAGCTTTCTTT
TRBJ1-1 TRBV15 . . CATSSGGPEAFF TGTGCCACCAGCAGTGGGGGGCCTGAAGCTTTCTTT
TRBJ1-1 TRBV11-2 . many CASSLVEGTEAFF TGTGCCAGCAGCTTAGTGGAGGGGACTGAAGCTTTCTTT
TRBJ2-3 TRBV4-3 . few CASSQGRKLSTDTQYF TGCGCCAGCAGCCAAGGTCGGAAGTTAAGCACAGATACGCAGTATTTT
TRBJ2-7 TRBV6-6 TRBD2 . CASTRSGEYYEQYF TGTGCCAGCACTCGCAGCGGGGAGTACTACGAGCAGTACTTC
TRBJ2-5 TRBV10-3 . many CAISDRNQETQYF TGTGCCATCAGTGACCGTAATCAAGAGACCCAGTACTTC
TRBJ1-2 TRBV4-2 . . CASSQDGGVKYGYTF TGTGCCAGCAGCCAAGATGGAGGGGTTAAGTATGGCTACACCTTC
TRBJ2-7 TRBV2 . . CASSRGSLIYEQYF TGTGCCAGCAGTCGGGGGAGTTTGATCTACGAGCAGTACTTC
TRBJ2-3 TRBV5-1 TRBD1 . CASSLGGQGPLIDTQYF TGCGCCAGCAGCTTGGGAGGACAGGGCCCTCTAATAGATACGCAGTATTTT
TRBJ2-6 TRBV6-4 . medium-sized CASSDGGSSGANVLTF TGTGCCAGCAGTGACGGGGGGAGCTCTGGGGCCAACGTCCTGACTTTC
TRBJ2-7 TRBV6-1 TRBD1 . CASSETGPYEQYF TGTGCCAGCAGCGAGACAGGGCCCTACGAGCAGTACTTC
TRBJ1-4 TRBV6-6 . few CASSYQGTMDKLFF TGTGCCAGCAGTTATCAGGGGACTATGGACAAACTGTTTTTT
TRBJ1-1 TRBV5-1 . few CASSLLGGSTEAFF TGCGCCAGCAGCTTGTTGGGGGGCAGTACTGAAGCTTTCTTT
TRBJ2-1 TRBV5-1 TRBD2 . CASNPLAGGPPPYNEQFF TGCGCCAGCAACCCGTTGGCGGGGGGGCCTCCCCCTTACAATGAGCAGTTCTTC
TRBJ2-1 TRBV7-2 TRBD2 few CASSSRTSLGNEQFF TGTGCCAGCAGCTCTAGGACTAGCTTGGGCAATGAGCAGTTCTTC
TRBJ2-1 TRBV20-1 TRBD2 . CSARREDEQFF TGCAGTGCTAGACGGGAGGATGAGCAGTTCTTC
TRBJ1-2 TRBV7-3 . . CASSFGEGYGYTF TGTGCCAGCAGCTTTGGGGAGGGGTATGGCTACACCTTC
TRBJ2-7 TRBV29-1 TRBD1 . CSVGQGYNEQYF TGCAGCGTCGGACAGGGCTACAACGAGCAGTACTTC
TRBJ2-7 TRBV4-3 TRBD1 . CASSQDGQGAIGQYF TGCGCCAGCAGCCAAGACGGGCAGGGGGCTATCGGGCAGTACTTC
TRBJ2-4 TRBV6-2/TRBV6-3 . . CASSYDGGNIQYF TGTGCCAGCAGTTACGATGGGGGGAACATTCAGTACTTC
TRBJ2-2 TRBV18 TRBD1 . CASSPVDRVATGELFF TGTGCCAGCTCACCGGTAGACAGGGTGGCCACCGGGGAGCTGTTTTTT
TRBJ1-5 TRBV30 . . CAWSAVGNQPQHF TGTGCCTGGAGCGCCGTAGGCAATCAGCCCCAGCATTTT
TRBJ2-1 TRBV20-1 TRBD2 . CSASGLAGGESSYNEQFF TGCAGTGCTAGCGGGCTAGCGGGAGGGGAGAGCTCCTACAATGAGCAGTTCTTC
TRBJ2-3 TRBV29-1 . . CSVEGGTRNTQYF TGCAGCGTTGAAGGGGGGACGAGGAATACGCAGTATTTT
TRBJ2-7 TRBV20-1 TRBD2 few CSALRGAPSEQYF TGCAGTGCTCTGCGGGGGGCTCCGTCCGAGCAGTACTTC
TRBJ2-1 TRBV7-3 . . CASSFSAPAYNEQFF TGTGCCAGCAGCTTTAGTGCACCGGCCTACAATGAGCAGTTCTTC
TRBJ2-3 TRBV6-5 . . CASSLGRLNTDTQYF TGTGCCAGCAGTTTGGGACGGCTAAACACAGATACGCAGTATTTT
TRBJ1-6 TRBV6-5 . . CASGPGPHNSPLHF TGTGCCAGCGGACCGGGACCACATAATTCACCCCTCCACTTT
TRBJ1-4 TRBV6-1 . . CASSQAGTANVEKLFF TGTGCCAGCAGTCAAGCGGGGACGGCTAATGTTGAAAAACTGTTTTTT
TRBJ1-4 TRBV6-6 . few CASSTGGGNEKLFF TGTGCCAGCAGCACCGGAGGGGGAAATGAAAAACTGTTTTTT
TRBJ2-7 TRBV3-1 . . CASSHSGEDLYF TGTGCCAGCAGCCATTCAGGGGAGGATCTGTACTTC
TRBJ2-2 TRBV5-1 TRBD2 . CASSFLAGVTGELFF TGCGCCAGCAGCTTTCTTGCGGGAGTCACCGGGGAGCTGTTTTTT
TRBJ1-2 TRBV28 . . CASSAGPYGYTF TGTGCCAGCTCGGCGGGGCCCTATGGCTACACCTTC
TRBJ1-1 TRBV4-1 . . CASSLLGGSFTEAFF TGCGCCAGCAGCCTTTTGGGAGGGTCCTTCACTGAAGCTTTCTTT
TRBJ2-7 TRBV9 . few CASSTRPSSYEQYF TGTGCCAGCAGCACCCGACCAAGTTCCTACGAGCAGTACTTC
TRBJ2-1 TRBV20-1 . few CSAQSGENSYNEQFF TGCAGTGCTCAGTCGGGGGAAAACTCCTACAATGAGCAGTTCTTC
TRBJ1-2 TRBV4-1 TRBD1 once CASSQVQGINYGYTF TGCGCCAGCAGCCAAGTACAGGGGATCAACTATGGCTACACCTTC
TRBJ2-1 TRBV12-3/TRBV12-4 TRBD2 many CASSFFAGGINEQFF TGTGCCAGCAGTTTCTTCGCGGGGGGGATAAATGAGCAGTTCTTC
TRBJ2-5 TRBV5-1 . few CASSLSPQGGSGETQYF TGCGCCAGCAGCTTGAGTCCTCAAGGGGGATCTGGGGAGACCCAGTACTTC
TRBJ1-1 TRBV6-5 TRBD1 . CASSYSVGDRGRAFF TGTGCCAGCAGTTACTCAGTTGGGGACAGGGGACGTGCTTTCTTT
TRBJ2-7 TRBV15 . few CATSRGQEPTYEQYF TGTGCCACCAGCAGAGGACAGGAACCAACCTACGAGCAGTACTTC
TRBJ2-1 TRBV11-3 TRBD2 . CASSPRLAGVLVEFF TGTGCCAGCAGCCCTCGACTAGCGGGGGTCTTGGTAGAGTTCTTC